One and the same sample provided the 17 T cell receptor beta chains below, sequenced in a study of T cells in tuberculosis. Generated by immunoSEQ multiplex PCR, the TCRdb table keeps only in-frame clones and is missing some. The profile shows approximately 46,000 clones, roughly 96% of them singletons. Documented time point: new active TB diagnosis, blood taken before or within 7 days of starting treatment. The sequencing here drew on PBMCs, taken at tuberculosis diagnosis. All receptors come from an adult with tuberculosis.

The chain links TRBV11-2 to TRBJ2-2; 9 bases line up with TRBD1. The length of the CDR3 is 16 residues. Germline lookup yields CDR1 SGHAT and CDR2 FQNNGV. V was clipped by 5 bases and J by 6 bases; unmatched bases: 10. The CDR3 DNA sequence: TGTGCCAGCAGCCTACAGGGGGCGTATTATCCCGGGGAGCTGTTTTTT. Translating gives CASSLQGAYYPGELFF. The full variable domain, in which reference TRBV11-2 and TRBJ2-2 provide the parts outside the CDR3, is EAGVAQSPRYKIIEKRQSVAFWCNPISGHATLYWYQQILGQGPKLLIQFQNNGVVDDSQLPKDRFSAERLKGVDSTLKIQPAKLEDSAVYLCASSLQGAYYPGELFFGEGSRLTVL.

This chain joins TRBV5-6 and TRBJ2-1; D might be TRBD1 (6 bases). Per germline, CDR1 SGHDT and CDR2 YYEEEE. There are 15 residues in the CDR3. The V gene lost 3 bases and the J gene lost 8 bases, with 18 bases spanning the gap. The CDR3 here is CASSSTGWQDYEQFF. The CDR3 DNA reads TGTGCCAGCAGCTCTACAGGGTGGCAGGACTATGAGCAGTTCTTC.

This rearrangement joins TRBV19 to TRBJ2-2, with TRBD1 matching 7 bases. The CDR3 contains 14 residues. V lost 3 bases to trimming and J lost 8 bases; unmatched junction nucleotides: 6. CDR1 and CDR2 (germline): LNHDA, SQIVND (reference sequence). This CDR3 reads CASSMARGLGELFF. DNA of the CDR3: TGTGCCAGTAGTATGGCCAGGGGGTTAGGGGAGCTGTTTTTT.

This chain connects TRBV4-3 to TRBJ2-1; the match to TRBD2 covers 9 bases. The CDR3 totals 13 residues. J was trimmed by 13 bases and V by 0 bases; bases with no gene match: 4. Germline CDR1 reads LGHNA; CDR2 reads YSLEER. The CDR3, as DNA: TGCGCCAGCAGCCAAGAGAGGGGGACTAGCCAGTTCTTC. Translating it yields CASSQERGTSQFF.

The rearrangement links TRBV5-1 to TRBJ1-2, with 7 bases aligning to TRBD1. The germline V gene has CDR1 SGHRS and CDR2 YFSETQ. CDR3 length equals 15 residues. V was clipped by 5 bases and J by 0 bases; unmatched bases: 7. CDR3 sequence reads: CASRRDTGANYGYTF. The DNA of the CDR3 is TGCGCCAGCAGGCGAGACACAGGGGCTAACTATGGCTACACCTTC. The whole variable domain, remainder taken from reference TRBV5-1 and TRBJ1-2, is KAGVTQTPRYLIKTRGQQVTLSCSPISGHRSVSWYQQTPGQGLQFLFEYFSETQRNKGNFPGRFSGRQFSNSRSEMNVSTLELGDSALYLCASRRDTGANYGYTFGSGTRLTVV.

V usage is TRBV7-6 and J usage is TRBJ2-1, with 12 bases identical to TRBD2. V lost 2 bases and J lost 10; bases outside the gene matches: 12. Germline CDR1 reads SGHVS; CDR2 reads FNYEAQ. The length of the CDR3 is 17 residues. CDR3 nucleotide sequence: TGTGCCAGCAGCTTAAGACTAGCGGGAGATTATCCCCAAGAGCAGTTCTTC. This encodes CASSLRLAGDYPQEQFF.

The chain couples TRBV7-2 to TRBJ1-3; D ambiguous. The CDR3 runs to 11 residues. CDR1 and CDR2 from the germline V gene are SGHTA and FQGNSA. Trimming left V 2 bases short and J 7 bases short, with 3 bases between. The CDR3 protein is CASSLSNTIYF. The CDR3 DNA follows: TGTGCCAGCAGCTTAAGCAACACCATATATTTT.

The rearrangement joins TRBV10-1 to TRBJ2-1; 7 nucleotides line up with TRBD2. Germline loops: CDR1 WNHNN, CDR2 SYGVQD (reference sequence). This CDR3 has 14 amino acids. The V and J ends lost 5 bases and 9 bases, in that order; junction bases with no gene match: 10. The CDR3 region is CASSRGGSSGEQFF. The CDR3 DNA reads TGCGCCAGCAGTCGAGGCGGGAGTAGCGGTGAGCAGTTCTTC.

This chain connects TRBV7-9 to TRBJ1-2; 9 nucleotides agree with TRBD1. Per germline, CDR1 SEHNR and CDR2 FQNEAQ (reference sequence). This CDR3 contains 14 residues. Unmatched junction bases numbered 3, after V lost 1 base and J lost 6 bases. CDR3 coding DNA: TGTGCCAGCAGCTTAGGCGGGACAGGGAATGGCTACACCTTC. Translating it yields CASSLGGTGNGYTF.

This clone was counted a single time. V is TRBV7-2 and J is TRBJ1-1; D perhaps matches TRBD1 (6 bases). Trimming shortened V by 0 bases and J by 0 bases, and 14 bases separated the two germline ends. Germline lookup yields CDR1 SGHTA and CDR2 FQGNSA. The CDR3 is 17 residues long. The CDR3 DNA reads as TGTGCCAGCAGCTTAGCAGCGGGGGCAAGGATGAACACTGAAGCTTTCTTT. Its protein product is CASSLAAGARMNTEAFF.

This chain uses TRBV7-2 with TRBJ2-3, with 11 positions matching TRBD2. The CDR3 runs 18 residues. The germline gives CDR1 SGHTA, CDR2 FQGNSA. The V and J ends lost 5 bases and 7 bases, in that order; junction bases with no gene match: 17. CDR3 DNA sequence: TGTGCCAGCAGCCCCACATCGGCTAGCGGGAGGACGTTAAATACGCAGTATTTT. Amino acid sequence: CASSPTSASGRTLNTQYF.

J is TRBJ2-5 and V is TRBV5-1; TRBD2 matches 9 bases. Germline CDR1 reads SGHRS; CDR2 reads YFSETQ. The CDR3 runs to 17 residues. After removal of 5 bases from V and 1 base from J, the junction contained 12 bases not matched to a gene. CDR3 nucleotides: TGCGCCAGCAGGGCGGGACTAGCTCGAGCTGGCCAAGAGACCCAGTACTTC. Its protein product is CASRAGLARAGQETQYF. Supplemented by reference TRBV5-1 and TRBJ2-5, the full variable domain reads KAGVTQTPRYLIKTRGQQVTLSCSPISGHRSVSWYQQTPGQGLQFLFEYFSETQRNKGNFPGRFSGRQFSNSRSEMNVSTLELGDSALYLCASRAGLARAGQETQYFGPGTRLLVL.

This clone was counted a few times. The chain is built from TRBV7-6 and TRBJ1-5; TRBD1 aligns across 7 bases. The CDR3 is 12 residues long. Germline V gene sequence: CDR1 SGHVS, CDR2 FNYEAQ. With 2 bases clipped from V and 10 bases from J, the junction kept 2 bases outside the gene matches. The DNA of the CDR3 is TGTGCCAGCAGCTTACCAGGGGGTCCCCAGCATTTT. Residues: CASSLPGGPQHF.

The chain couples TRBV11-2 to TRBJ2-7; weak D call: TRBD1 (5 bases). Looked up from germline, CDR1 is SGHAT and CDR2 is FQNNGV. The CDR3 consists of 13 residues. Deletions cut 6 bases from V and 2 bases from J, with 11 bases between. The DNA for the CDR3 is TGTGCCAGCAGGTTAACAGGAACCTACGAGCAGTACTTC. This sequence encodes CASRLTGTYEQYF.

This CDR3 is CASSVSGGMNTEAFF. The CDR3 region has the DNA TGTGCCAGCAGCGTATCAGGGGGCATGAACACTGAAGCTTTCTTT. The chain uses TRBV9 and TRBJ1-1; 8 nucleotides match TRBD1. Losses at the gene ends were 1 base for V and 0 bases for J; bases not matched to a gene: 2. The CDR3 consists of 15 residues. Germline CDR1 reads SGDLS; CDR2 reads YYNGEE.

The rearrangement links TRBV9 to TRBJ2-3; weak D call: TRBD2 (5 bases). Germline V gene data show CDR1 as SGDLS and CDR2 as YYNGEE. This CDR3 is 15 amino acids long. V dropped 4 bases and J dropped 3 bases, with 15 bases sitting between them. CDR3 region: CASSQRPSTTDTQYF. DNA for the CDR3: TGTGCCAGCAGCCAGCGGCCTAGTACAACAGATACGCAGTATTTT.

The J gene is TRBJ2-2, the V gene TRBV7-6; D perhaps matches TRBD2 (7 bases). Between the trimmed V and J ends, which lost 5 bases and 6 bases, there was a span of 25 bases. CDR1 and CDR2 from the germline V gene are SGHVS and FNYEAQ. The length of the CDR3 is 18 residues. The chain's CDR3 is CASSGTWDASGGPGELFF. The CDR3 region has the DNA TGTGCCAGCAGCGGGACATGGGACGCTAGCGGTGGTCCCGGGGAGCTGTTTTTT.